The 5 T cell receptor beta chains below come from one sample, sequenced in a study of T-cell reconstitution after alpha-beta-depleted transplantation in children. A TCRbeta library incorporating unique molecular identifiers was prepared. TCRdb re-called the PCR reads with MiXCR, one entry per CDR3 protein. The sample has about 200,000 distinct CDR3 sequences, 6.3% seen once. The sample in question was PBMCs, obtained before TCRalphabeta/CD19-depleted stem cell transplant. These receptors were taken from a girl less than two years old with combined immunodeficiency, due to receive a stem cell transplant.

The table lists this clonotype with many counts. The gene calls are TRBV7-2 and TRBJ1-1; 8 nucleotides align to TRBD1. J gave up 3 bases and V 3 bases, and 6 bases lay outside the gene matches. This CDR3 has 15 residues. The V gene's germline CDR1 is SGHTA and CDR2 FQGNSA. CDR3 in amino acids: CASSFLADRDTEAFF. CDR3 nucleotides: TGTGCCAGCAGCTTCCTCGCGGACAGGGACACTGAAGCTTTCTTT. Full variable domain (missing parts from reference TRBV7-2 and TRBJ1-1): GAGVSQSPSNKVTEKGKDVELRCDPISGHTALYWYRQSLGQGLEFLIYFQGNSAPDKSGLPSDRFSAERTGGSVSTLTIQRTQQEDSAVYLCASSFLADRDTEAFFGQGTRLTVV.

A few counts support this clonotype. This chain links TRBV4-1 with TRBJ2-6; the match to TRBD2 covers 8 bases. The trim removed 4 bases at V and 2 bases at J, leaving 10 bases unmatched. Germline loops: CDR1 MGHRA, CDR2 YSYEKL. The CDR3 sequence is 18 residues long. The CDR3 region is CASSPGGAKGAGANVLTF. CDR3 bases: TGCGCCAGCAGCCCCGGGGGGGCGAAAGGAGCTGGGGCCAACGTCCTGACTTTC.

The table lists this clonotype with many counts. The V gene is TRBV5-6, the J gene TRBJ2-3; no clear D gene. Germline assignment: CDR1 SGHDT and CDR2 YYEEEE. V lost 0 bases and J lost 2, with 1 base in between. The CDR3 contains 12 residues. CDR3 in DNA: TGTGCCAGCAGCTTGGTCACAGATACGCAGTATTTT. Amino acid sequence: CASSLVTDTQYF.

This clonotype was seen repeatedly, ten times or more. The rearrangement joins TRBV2 to TRBJ2-7; D not resolved. Germline lookup yields CDR1 SNHLY and CDR2 FYNNEI. The CDR3 consists of 12 residues. The V gene lost 6 bases and the J gene lost 3 bases, with 9 bases spanning the gap. CDR3 protein: CASSHGFYEQYF. CDR3 DNA sequence: TGTGCCAGCAGCCACGGATTCTACGAGCAGTACTTC.

This clonotype was seen repeatedly, ten times or more. V gene TRBV29-1 combines with J gene TRBJ2-5, with 12 bases aligning to TRBD1. This CDR3 is built from 18 residues. The J segment lost 4 bases and the V segment lost 3 bases, leaving 15 bases of the junction unmatched. Germline CDR1 is SQVTM and CDR2 is ANQGSEA. In DNA, the CDR3 is TGCAGCGTTGAGTTTGGGACAGGGGGCCTCCACCCAGCAGAGACCCAGTACTTC. Translating it yields CSVEFGTGGLHPAETQYF.